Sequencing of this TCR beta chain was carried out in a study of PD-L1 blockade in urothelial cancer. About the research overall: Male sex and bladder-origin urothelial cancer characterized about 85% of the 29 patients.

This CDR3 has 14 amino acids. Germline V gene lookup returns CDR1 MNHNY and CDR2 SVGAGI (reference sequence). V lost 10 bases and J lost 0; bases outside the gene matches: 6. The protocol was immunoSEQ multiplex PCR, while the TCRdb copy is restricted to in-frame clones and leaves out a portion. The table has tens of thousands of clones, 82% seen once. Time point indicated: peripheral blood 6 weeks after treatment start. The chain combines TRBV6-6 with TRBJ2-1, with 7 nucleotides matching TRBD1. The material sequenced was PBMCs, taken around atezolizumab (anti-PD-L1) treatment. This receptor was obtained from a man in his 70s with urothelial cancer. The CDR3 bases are TGTGCCACGCTTCGGGACAGCTCCTACAATGAGCAGTTCTTC. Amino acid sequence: CATLRDSSYNEQFF.